A single T cell receptor beta chain is shown here with its context. Its matching antigen is unknown. The library was designed around alpha chains, so this beta chain is a stray read whose abundance carries little weight. The sample is drawn from a study of spatial heterogeneity in lung cancer. Looking at the study overall: The study consistently detected more beta-chain than alpha-chain sequences. Strong correlation was found between tumor-region TCR transcript counts and a T cell module score from matched bulk RNA-seq. Study outcomes and limitations: It was found that expanded intratumoral alpha and beta TCR counts tracked tumor mutation counts.

TCRdb called the 5' RACE reads again in MiXCR, with one record for every CDR3 protein. The sample has around 1,500 distinct CDR3 sequences, 15% to 18% seen once. Time point meaning: sample taken at primary tumor resection. Donors were around 70 untreated early-stage non-small cell lung cancer patients. Whole RNA from tumor, nontumor lung or frozen PBMC was sequenced unsorted. The V end lost 1 base, the J end lost 5 bases, and 8 bases lay between the germline ends. The germline V gene has CDR1 LGHDT and CDR2 YNNKEL (reference sequence). The CDR3 has 13 amino acids. The sample consisted of lung tumor tissue, taken at surgery. The chain is built from TRBV3-1 and TRBJ2-5; no firm D call. This TCR came from a male donor with early-stage non-small cell lung cancer. The CDR3 region is CASSQGARETQYF. The CDR3 coding sequence is TGTGCCAGCAGCCAAGGAGCCCGGGAGACCCAGTACTTC.